The 3 T cell receptor beta chains listed next were all sequenced from one sample in a study of CD8 T cells in Susac syndrome. It was with random hexamers that roughly 0.5 to 1 ug RNA was reverse transcribed. One entry per CDR3 protein, called by TCRdb with MiXCR from the immunoSEQ multiplex PCR reads. The data show 120,000 to 150,000 distinct CDR3 sequences, under 97% seen once. Sample: CD4+ T cells from PBMCs. The receptors here all came from a human donor with Susac syndrome.

The chain couples TRBV20-1 to TRBJ2-1; 11 nucleotides line up with TRBD2. Looked up from germline, CDR1 is DFQATT and CDR2 is SNEGSKA (reference sequence). Losses at the gene ends were 5 bases for V and 7 bases for J; bases not matched to a gene: 10. CDR3 length equals 15 residues. The CDR3 is CSAPFGTSGRNEQFF. CDR3 nucleotide sequence: TGCAGTGCTCCTTTCGGGACTAGCGGCCGAAATGAGCAGTTCTTC.

The chain has TRBV19 and TRBJ2-7; weak D call: TRBD2 (5 bases). The germline V and J ends were trimmed by 4 bases and 0 bases, with 7 bases remaining between them. CDR1 LNHDA and CDR2 SQIVND come from the germline V gene (reference sequence). CDR3 length: 13 amino acids. The CDR3 protein is CASSSGRSYEQYF. In DNA form, the CDR3 reads TGTGCCAGTAGTAGCGGGCGCTCCTACGAGCAGTACTTC. The full variable domain, with the rest looked up from reference TRBV19 and TRBJ2-7, is DGGITQSPKYLFRKEGQNVTLSCEQNLNHDAMYWYRQDPGQGLRLIYYSQIVNDFQKGDIAEGYSVSREKKESFPLTVTSAQKNPTAFYLCASSSGRSYEQYFGPGTRLTVT.

The rearrangement links TRBV20-1 to TRBJ2-7; 11 positions match TRBD2. The V gene's germline CDR1 is DFQATT and CDR2 SNEGSKA (reference sequence). The CDR3 runs to 14 residues. V lost 6 bases, J lost 3 bases, and 7 bases stayed unmatched. In nucleotides, the CDR3 is TGCAGTGCCCAGGGACTAGCGGTAAACTACGAGCAGTACTTC. It specifies CSAQGLAVNYEQYF.